This T cell receptor beta chain came from a study of T cells in Graves' hyperthyroidism and ophthalmopathy. Germline values: CDR1 MDHEN, CDR2 SYDVKM. CDR3 size: 14 residues. Trimming removed 7 bases from V and 3 bases from J, with 15 bases in between. Amplified TCR beta CDR3 regions derived from RNA transcripts. The HTBI primer set was used in a first-round RT-PCR of the TCR CDR3. TCRdb ran MiXCR on the multiplex PCR reads and lists one entry per CDR3 protein. The profile shows hundreds of thousands of distinct CDR3 sequences, roughly a third of them singletons. The sequenced material came from blood. This receptor was identified in a woman between 40 and 55 years old with Graves' hyperthyroidism. The rearrangement links TRBV28 to TRBJ1-1, with D tentatively TRBD1 (6 bases). The CDR3 sequence is CASTPGAADTEAFF. DNA for the CDR3: TGTGCCAGCACCCCAGGGGCCGCCGACACTGAAGCTTTCTTT. Drawing the rest from reference TRBV28 and TRBJ1-1, the complete variable domain is DVKVTQSSRYLVKRTGEKVFLECVQDMDHENMFWYRQDPGLGLRLIYFSYDVKMKEKGDIPEGYSVSREKKERFSLILESASTNQTSMYLCASTPGAADTEAFFGQGTRLTVV.